These 5 T cell receptor beta chains came from one sample sequenced in a study of Ad26.COV2.S vaccination and SARS-CoV-2 variants. The treatment here: some 20 received Ad26.COV2.S at low or high dose, single or two shots; about 5 received placebo; per-sample allocation not given. Repertoires come from day 63 after the first vaccine or placebo injection. The method was immunoSEQ multiplex PCR; TCRdb's version includes in-frame clones alone and lacks a portion of them. This sample has over 200,000 clones, with more than 75% found just once. This material consisted of peripheral blood, taken in a trial of Ad26.COV2.S vaccine versus placebo. These TCRs come from a person aged 18-65 years who received the Ad26.COV2.S COVID-19 vaccine or a placebo.

V and J are TRBV5-1 and TRBJ2-3; D may correspond to TRBD1 or TRBD2 (7 bases each). V was cut by 3 bases and J by 1 base, with 18 bases left in between. The V gene's germline CDR1 is SGHRS and CDR2 YFSETQ. This CDR3 is built from 17 residues. CDR3 sequence reads: CASSSPRGGSRTDTQYF. The DNA for the CDR3 is TGCGCCAGCAGCTCCCCCAGGGGGGGCAGCCGCACAGATACGCAGTATTTT.

The chain joins TRBV3-1 (or the pseudogene TRBV3-2) to TRBJ1-2, with D possibly being TRBD1 (5 bases). CDR1 and CDR2 from the germline V gene are LGHDT and YNNKEL (reference sequence). The germline V and J ends were trimmed by 3 bases and 2 bases, with 10 bases remaining between them. The CDR3 consists of 14 residues. The CDR3 DNA sequence: TGTGCCAGCAGCCACTCCGGGACCAACTATGGCTACACCTTC. It yields the protein CASSHSGTNYGYTF.

This clone was counted once. The chain joins TRBV3-1 (or the pseudogene TRBV3-2) to TRBJ2-2; 10 bases agree with TRBD2. Germline lookup yields CDR1 LGHDT and CDR2 YNNKEL (reference sequence). The CDR3 runs to 17 residues. With V trimmed by 1 base and J by 4 bases, 6 bases remained unmatched. The CDR3 nucleotides are TGTGCCAGCAGCCAAGTTGGGAGCGGGGGGGCCACCGGGGAGCTGTTTTTT. As protein: CASSQVGSGGATGELFF.

This rearrangement joins TRBV27 to TRBJ1-4; 9 bases agree with TRBD1. Germline V gene data show CDR1 as MNHEY and CDR2 as SMNVEV (reference sequence). The junction had 5 bases not matched to a gene; V was cut back by 2 bases and J by 4 bases. This CDR3 contains 16 residues. The CDR3 loop reads CASSLATGGSNEKLFF. For the CDR3, the DNA is TGTGCCAGCAGTTTAGCGACAGGGGGGAGTAATGAAAAACTGTTTTTT. The complete variable domain, with remaining parts taken from reference TRBV27 and TRBJ1-4, reads EAQVTQNPRYLITVTGKKLTVTCSQNMNHEYMSWYRQDPGLGLRQIYYSMNVEVTDKGDVPEGYKVSRKEKRNFPLILESPSPNQTSLYFCASSLATGGSNEKLFFGSGTQLSVL.

The J gene is TRBJ1-5, the V gene TRBV4-3; D call uncertain. CDR1 LGHNA and CDR2 YSLEER come from the germline V gene. The CDR3 spans 15 residues. Deletions cut 0 bases from V and 1 base from J, with 7 bases between. CDR3 nucleotides: TGCGCCAGCAGCCAAGATTCGGGGAGCAATCAGCCCCAGCATTTT. Translating gives CASSQDSGSNQPQHF.